Below, one T cell receptor (beta chain) is given with its context. Its antigen is unknown. This sample was taken from a study of cytomegalovirus exposure and HLA in healthy donors. Study-wide findings and caveats: Several of the most significant clusters appeared linked to common viral pathogens, based on a later analysis. Donor immune exposure was known only as CMV serostatus.

With 60 Vbeta and 13 Jbeta primers, the PCR was carried out. Authors' data handling: The authors later counted some 76 million unique TCR beta chains, 9 million to 12 million of them shared. The data were produced by immunoSEQ multiplex PCR, yet TCRdb's version contains in-frame clones alone and is incomplete. That table furnishes V, J and clone size, whereas the DNA furnished D and trimming. This repertoire shows roughly 150,000 clones, 60% to 75% found once; its top ten account for over 1.5%. Per germline, CDR1 SGHRS and CDR2 YFSETQ. This CDR3 has 12 residues. Deletions cut 1 base from V and 2 bases from J, with 3 bases between.

This receptor was identified in a human donor in good health. This sequence joins TRBV5-1 and TRBJ1-1; unclear D gene. Sequencing used PBMCs. The CDR3 loop reads CASSLTNTEAFF. The CDR3 nucleotides are TGCGCCAGCAGCTTGACTAACACTGAAGCTTTCTTT.